This T cell receptor beta chain emerged from a study of shared clonotypes between healthy human individuals. Study-level findings and limits: Clonotype sharing across a handful of donors was observed for around 4.5% of naive CD4 clonotypes.

As to this clone: Its antigen is as yet unknown.

Positive CCR7 selection of CD45RO-negative cells yielded the naive CD8 cells, and terminally differentiated effector memory CD45RA+ cells were excluded. The ends were cut back, 9 bases at V and 1 base at J, with 6 bases in the middle. The CDR3 length is 12 residues. Germline V gene lookup returns CDR1 WSHSY and CDR2 SAAADI. Sequencing used immunoSEQ multiplex PCR; TCRdb keeps in-frame clones, though not all of them. The sample includes millions of clones, just under 95% seen only once; the top ten take roughly 1%. The J gene is TRBJ2-2, the V gene TRBV10-2; the D is unclear. Specimen: naive CD8+ T cells sorted from blood. This clonotype originated in a man younger than 35 in good health. The CDR3 nucleotides read TGCGCCAGTGGCGGGAACACCGGGGAGCTGTTTTTT. Residues: CASGGNTGELFF.